The text below deals with one T cell receptor beta chain. This clonotype showed up many times. Its specific antigen is unknown. At one end, the junction sequence differs from germline, possibly due to a read error. The CDR3 spans 12 residues, from the cysteine through the phenylalanine. Only the CDR3 portion is preserved as DNA: 36 bases, with reading frame beginning at the first base. This record comes from a study of T cells after yellow fever vaccination (dated by TCRdb to about 2019). At the level of the whole study: Libraries from fractions with low cell numbers were prepared with the SMART-Seq v4 Ultra Low Input RNA kit. Bulk TCR alpha and beta repertoires were sequenced longitudinally to track T-cell clones before and after primary and booster YFV17D yellow fever vaccination. Two healthy male donors, one aged 18 to 30 and one aged 30 to 40 years, were included in the cohort. Bulk PBMC replicates and cell subsets were isolated from blood drawn at multiple timepoints before and after both primary and secondary immunization. The full study reports these points: Compared with the primary T-cell response, the secondary T-cell response was weaker but faster, peaking on day 5 rather than day 15. Only two donors were included in the study, so the extent to which the findings can be generalized is limited. Most clones expanded after primary vaccination (around 97% of CD4 and roughly 91% of CD8) were re-detected after the booster, suggesting that broad memory maintenance occurred. A small fraction of clonotypes showed up in both the CD4 and CD8 compartments, probably as a result of convergent recombination. FACS-sorted repertoires could contain abundant contaminating clonotypes from the bulk population, so computational filtering was required.

In the paper's terms, the treatment or condition label means: live attenuated yellow fever vaccine strain. At each blood-draw timepoint, two biological replicates of bulk PBMCs were collected. PBMCs were isolated from peripheral blood using a standard Ficoll-Paque protocol. TriZol was used to extract RNA from bulk PBMCs, CD4 and CD8 fractions, and dextramer-positive and dextramer-negative fractions. For sequencing, an Illumina NovaSeq 6000 was employed. TCR cDNA was made using 5'RACE template switching, a step that added a universal primer site and unique molecular identifiers. cDNA synthesis was primed from both the TCR alpha and TCR beta constant segments. Two PCR steps were used to amplify libraries, with sample barcodes and sequencing adapters being added in the second step. Sequencing of the libraries was done on either Illumina HiSeq 2500 (2x100 bp) or NovaSeq (2x150 bp). In the source study's methods: MIGEC handled demultiplexing of reads and collapsing into UMI consensus sequences, while MiXCR performed V(D)J alignment. Using edgeR on replicate PBMC samples, clonotypes were called vaccine-responding if FDR was below 0.01 and the log2 fold change was above 5 up to day 15. Each bulk clonotype received a CD4 or CD8 identity based on whether the sequenced CD4 or CD8 repertoire contained that clonotype at higher abundance. TCRdb cleaned the public reads at Q25 with fastp, built clones with MiXCR and kept in-frame beta chains. All rows with the same CDR3 protein become a single entry with the most common DNA and genes. The V and J calls, along with clone size, are taken from TCRdb and not from the paper's own processing. The sample contains around 300,000 distinct CDR3 sequences, around 4.4% of them found a single time. Of the sample, roughly a fifth is held by the ten largest clones.

The sample here was PBMCs, taken 15 days after the yellow fever booster vaccination. Rearrangement joined TRBV12-3 or TRBV12-4 to TRBJ1-2; the D region possibly corresponds to TRBD1 (5 bases align). The clonotype originates from a man in his late teens or twenties who received the YFV17D yellow fever vaccine. In nucleotides, the sequence is TGCCCCGGGGCCCCCGGCCACTATGGCTACACCTTC. Protein translation: CPGAPGHYGYTF.